The rows below give T cell receptor beta chains drawn from one sample of a study of CD8+ T cells in alopecia areata. Clones were read by immunoSEQ multiplex PCR, and TCRdb kept only the in-frame ones, dropping some. The table records 120,000 to 150,000 clones, roughly four fifths of them present only once. The material was CD8+ T cells sorted from blood, obtained at week 4, from a patient treated with tofacitinib. These receptors came from a human donor with alopecia areata. Each CDR3 is given with its conserved first and last residue. A D gene is named only where the DNA matches it firmly. Part of the rows lack a size; the others show once, few, many or a class for expanded clones.

V	D	J	size	DNA	CDR3
TRBV29-1	.	TRBJ2-7	.	TGCAGCGTTGAAGGGGAGAGAATTTACGAGCAGTACTTC	CSVEGERIYEQYF
TRBV4-1	.	TRBJ1-5	.	TGCGCCAGCAGCCAGAAGGAAGGGAACAGCAATCAGCCCCAGCATTTT	CASSQKEGNSNQPQHF
TRBV6-5	.	TRBJ2-5	.	TGTGCCAGCAGTTACTTCCCGGGAGAGACCCAGTACTTC	CASSYFPGETQYF
TRBV7-2	TRBD1	TRBJ1-6	.	TGTGCCAGCAGCCGAACAGGGGTAGATTCACCCCTCCACTTT	CASSRTGVDSPLHF
TRBV2	TRBD1	TRBJ2-7	once	TGTGCCAGCAGTGATCAAGGACAGGTTTTCTACGAGCAGTACTTC	CASSDQGQVFYEQYF
TRBV29-1	.	TRBJ2-7	.	TGCAGCGTTGAAGATCTGGCAGGGCAGTACTTC	CSVEDLAGQYF
TRBV2	.	TRBJ2-5	once	TGTGCCAGCAGGAAGGGACACGGCGGTGGAGAGACCCAGTACTTC	CASRKGHGGGETQYF
TRBV29-1	TRBD1	TRBJ1-2	.	TGCAGCGTTGAGGGCACGTGGGGCAGGACAGGGCTATCATATGGCTACACCTTC	CSVEGTWGRTGLSYGYTF
TRBV6-6	TRBD2	TRBJ2-5	once	TGTGCCAGCAGTTACCCTGTAGCGGGGAAAGAGACCCAGTACTTC	CASSYPVAGKETQYF
TRBV7-6	.	TRBJ2-5	.	TGTGCCAGCAGCCTGGGGGGGCCCGGGGAGACCCAGTACTTC	CASSLGGPGETQYF
TRBV28	.	TRBJ1-5	.	TGTGCCACCGACCGGAGATCATCTCAGCCCCAGCATTTT	CATDRRSSQPQHF